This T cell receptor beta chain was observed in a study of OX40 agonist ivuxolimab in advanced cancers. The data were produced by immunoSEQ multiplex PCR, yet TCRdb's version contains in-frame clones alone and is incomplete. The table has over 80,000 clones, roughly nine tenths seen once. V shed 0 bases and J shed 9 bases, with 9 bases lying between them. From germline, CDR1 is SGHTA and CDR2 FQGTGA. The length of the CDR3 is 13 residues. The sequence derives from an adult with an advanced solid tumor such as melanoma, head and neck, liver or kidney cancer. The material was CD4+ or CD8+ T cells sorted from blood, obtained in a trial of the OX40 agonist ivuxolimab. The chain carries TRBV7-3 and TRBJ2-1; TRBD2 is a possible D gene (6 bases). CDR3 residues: CASSLTSGGEQFF. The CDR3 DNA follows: TGTGCCAGCAGCTTAACGTCCGGGGGTGAGCAGTTCTTC.